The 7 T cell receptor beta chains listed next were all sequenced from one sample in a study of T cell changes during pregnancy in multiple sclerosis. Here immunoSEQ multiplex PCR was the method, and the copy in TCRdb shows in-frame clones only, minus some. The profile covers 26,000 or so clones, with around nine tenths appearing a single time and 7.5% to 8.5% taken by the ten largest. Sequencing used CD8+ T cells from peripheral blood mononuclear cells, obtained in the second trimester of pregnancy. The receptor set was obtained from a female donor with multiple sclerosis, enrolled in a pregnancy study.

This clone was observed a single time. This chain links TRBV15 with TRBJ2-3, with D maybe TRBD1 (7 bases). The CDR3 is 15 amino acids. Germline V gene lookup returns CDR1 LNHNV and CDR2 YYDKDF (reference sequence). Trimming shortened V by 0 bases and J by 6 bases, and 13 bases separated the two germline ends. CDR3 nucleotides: TGTGCCACCAGCAGAGACAGGGGGGCCGCGGATACGCAGTATTTT. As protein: CATSRDRGAADTQYF.

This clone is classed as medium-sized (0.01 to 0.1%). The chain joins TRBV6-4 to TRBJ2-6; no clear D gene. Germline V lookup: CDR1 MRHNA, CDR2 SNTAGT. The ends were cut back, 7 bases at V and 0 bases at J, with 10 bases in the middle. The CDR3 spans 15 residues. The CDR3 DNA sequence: TGTGCCAGCACAGATGAGGCCTCTGGGGCCAACGTCCTGACTTTC. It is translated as CASTDEASGANVLTF.

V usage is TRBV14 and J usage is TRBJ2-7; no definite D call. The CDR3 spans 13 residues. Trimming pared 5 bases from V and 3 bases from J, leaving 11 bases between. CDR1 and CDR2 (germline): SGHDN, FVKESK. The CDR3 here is CASSSEQIYEQYF. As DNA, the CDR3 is TGTGCCAGCAGCTCGGAACAGATCTACGAGCAGTACTTC.

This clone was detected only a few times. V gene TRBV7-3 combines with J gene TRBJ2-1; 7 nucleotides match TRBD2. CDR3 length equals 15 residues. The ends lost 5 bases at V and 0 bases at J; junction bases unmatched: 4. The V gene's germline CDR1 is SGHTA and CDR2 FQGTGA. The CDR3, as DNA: TGTGCCAGCAGCCAACTAGCGAGCTCCTACAATGAGCAGTTCTTC. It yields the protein CASSQLASSYNEQFF. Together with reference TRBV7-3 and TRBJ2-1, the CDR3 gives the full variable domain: GAGVSQTPSNKVTEKGKYVELRCDPISGHTALYWYRQSLGQGPEFLIYFQGTGAADDSGLPNDRFFAVRPEGSVSTLKIQRTERGDSAVYLCASSQLASSYNEQFFGPGTRLTVL.

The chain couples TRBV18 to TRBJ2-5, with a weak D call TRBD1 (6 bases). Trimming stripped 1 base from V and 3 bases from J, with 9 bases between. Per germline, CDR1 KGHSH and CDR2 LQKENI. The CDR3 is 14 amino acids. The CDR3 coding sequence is TGTGCCAGCTCACCACAGCACAGGGAAGAGACCCAGTACTTC. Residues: CASSPQHREETQYF.

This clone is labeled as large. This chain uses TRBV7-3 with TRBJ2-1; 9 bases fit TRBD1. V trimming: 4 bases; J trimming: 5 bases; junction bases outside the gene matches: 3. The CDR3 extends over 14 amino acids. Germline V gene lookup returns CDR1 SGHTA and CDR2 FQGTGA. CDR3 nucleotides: TGTGCCAGCAGCTGGGGGACAGGGAACAATGAGCAGTTCTTC. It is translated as CASSWGTGNNEQFF. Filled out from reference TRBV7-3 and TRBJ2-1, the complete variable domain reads GAGVSQTPSNKVTEKGKYVELRCDPISGHTALYWYRQSLGQGPEFLIYFQGTGAADDSGLPNDRFFAVRPEGSVSTLKIQRTERGDSAVYLCASSWGTGNNEQFFGPGTRLTVL.

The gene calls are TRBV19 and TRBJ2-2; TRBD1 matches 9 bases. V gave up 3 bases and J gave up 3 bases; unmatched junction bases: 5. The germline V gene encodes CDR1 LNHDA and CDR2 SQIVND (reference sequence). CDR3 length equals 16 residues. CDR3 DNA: TGTGCCAGTAGTATCGCGGGACAGGGCTACACCGGGGAGCTGTTTTTT. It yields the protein CASSIAGQGYTGELFF.